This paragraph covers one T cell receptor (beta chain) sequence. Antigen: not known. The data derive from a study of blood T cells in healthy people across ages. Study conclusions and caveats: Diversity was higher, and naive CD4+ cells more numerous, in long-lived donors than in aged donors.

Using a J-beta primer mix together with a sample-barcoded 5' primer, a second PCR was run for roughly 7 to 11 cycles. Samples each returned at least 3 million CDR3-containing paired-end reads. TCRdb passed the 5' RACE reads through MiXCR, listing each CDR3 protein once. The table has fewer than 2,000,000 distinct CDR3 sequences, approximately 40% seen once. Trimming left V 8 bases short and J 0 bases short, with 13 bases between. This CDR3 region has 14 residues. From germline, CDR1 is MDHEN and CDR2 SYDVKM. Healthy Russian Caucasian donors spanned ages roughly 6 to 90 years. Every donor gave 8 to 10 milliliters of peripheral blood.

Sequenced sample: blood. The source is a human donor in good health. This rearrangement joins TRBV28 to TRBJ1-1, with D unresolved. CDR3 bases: TGTGCCAGCCATGGACCGGGGATGAACACTGAAGCTTTCTTT. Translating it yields CASHGPGMNTEAFF.